The 4 T cell receptor beta chains given below trace back to one sample, sequenced in a study of blood T cell repertoires in COVID-19. Profiled with immunoSEQ multiplex PCR; TCRdb holds only in-frame clones, not every one. Among about 150,000 clones, 80% were seen once, and the ten largest hold 0.5% to 0.65%. The sample taken for sequencing was peripheral blood. The receptors originated from a man in his 60s with acute or convalescent COVID-19.

This chain links TRBV2 with TRBJ2-2; D might be TRBD2 (6 bases). This CDR3 comprises 15 residues. Trimming cost V 6 bases and J 0 bases, with 11 bases left between them. The V gene's germline CDR1 is SNHLY and CDR2 FYNNEI. CDR3 sequence: CASRTGGTNTGELFF. For the CDR3, the DNA is TGTGCCAGCAGAACTGGGGGGACGAACACCGGGGAGCTGTTTTTT.

The gene calls are TRBV2 and TRBJ1-5; the D is unclear. Germline CDR1 and CDR2: SNHLY and FYNNEI. This CDR3 comprises 14 residues. V was cut by 5 bases and J by 0 bases, with 8 bases left in between. As DNA, the CDR3 is TGTGCCAGCAGTACAGAGTTTAGCAATCAGCCCCAGCATTTT. Its protein product is CASSTEFSNQPQHF.

The rearrangement uses TRBV14 and TRBJ1-6; possible D gene TRBD1, 6 bases. From germline, CDR1 is SGHDN and CDR2 FVKESK. Deletions cut 2 bases from V and 10 bases from J, with 18 bases between. This CDR3 has 16 residues. CDR3 region: CASSQLQGGTYSPLHF. The CDR3 DNA follows: TGTGCCAGCAGCCAACTACAGGGTGGTACATACTCACCCCTCCACTTT.

The CDR3 sequence: CASSQPGRNTEAFF. CDR3 bases: TGCGCCAGCAGCCAGCCCGGGAGGAACACTGAAGCTTTCTTT. The V call is TRBV4-3, the J call TRBJ1-1; D is ambiguous. The germline gives CDR1 LGHNA, CDR2 YSLEER. CDR3 length: 14 amino acids. V was shortened by 3 bases and J by 1 base, with 9 bases between the two germline ends.